The 26 T cell receptor beta chains below all came from one sample that was sequenced in a study of blood T cell repertoires in COVID-19. TCRdb's copy holds only in-frame clones and misses some; the assay was immunoSEQ multiplex PCR. The sample carries about 210,000 clones, 84% recorded once. Sequencing used peripheral blood. The receptors stem from a woman aged 45 to 65 with active or convalescent COVID-19.

The V call is TRBV6-1, the J call TRBJ1-6; no clear D. The germline V and J ends were trimmed by 3 bases and 1 base, with 16 bases remaining between them. This CDR3 is 18 amino acids long. CDR1 is MNHNS, CDR2 SASEGT, per germline. DNA of the CDR3: TGTGCCAGCAGTGATAATCTGGCGCCGGGGTCCTATAATTCACCCCTCCACTTT. Translation: CASSDNLAPGSYNSPLHF.

This chain joins TRBV10-1 and TRBJ1-4; tentative D call: TRBD1 (5 bases). Trimming took 3 bases from V and 0 from J, leaving 8 bases between them. Germline assignment: CDR1 WNHNN and CDR2 SYGVQD (reference sequence). The CDR3 spans 15 residues. The CDR3 nucleotides are TGCGCCAGCAGTGAAGGGGCCTCAACTAATGAAAAACTGTTTTTT. Protein product: CASSEGASTNEKLFF.

The chain carries TRBV12-3 or TRBV12-4 and TRBJ1-2; maybe TRBD1 (6 bases). V was clipped by 5 bases and J by 5 bases, with 12 bases between them. The CDR3 has 13 residues. In nucleotides, the CDR3 is TGTGCCAGCAGTGGACAGTACTTTTATGGCTACACCTTC. Protein: CASSGQYFYGYTF.

The V and J genes are TRBV20-1 and TRBJ1-5, with a tentative D call TRBD1 (6 bases). Trimming stripped 3 bases from V and 1 base from J, with 16 bases between. The CDR3 consists of 16 residues. The V gene's germline CDR1 is DFQATT and CDR2 SNEGSKA (reference sequence). CDR3 sequence reads: CSASGLGHGSNQPQHF. As DNA, the CDR3 is TGCAGTGCTAGTGGCTTGGGACACGGAAGCAATCAGCCCCAGCATTTT.

This clone was detected only once. The CDR3 loop reads CATSEGVDAQHF. The CDR3 nucleotides read TGTGCCACCAGTGAGGGAGTTGACGCCCAGCATTTT. The chain has TRBV24-1 and TRBJ1-5, with unresolved D. CDR3 length equals 12 residues. Germline assignment: CDR1 KGHDR and CDR2 SFDVKD. Trimming left V 4 bases short and J 11 bases short, with 11 bases between.

V gene TRBV7-9 combines with J gene TRBJ2-7; TRBD2 is a possible D gene (5 bases). V was cut by 6 bases and J by 0 bases, with 21 bases left in between. Germline lookup yields CDR1 SEHNR and CDR2 FQNEAQ (reference sequence). The CDR3 spans 17 residues. The CDR3 region is CASSQSPGVGSSYEQYF. CDR3 nucleotides: TGTGCCAGCAGTCAATCGCCCGGCGTGGGGAGCTCCTACGAGCAGTACTTC.

The chain links TRBV5-4 to TRBJ2-5; 8 nucleotides line up with TRBD1. The trim removed 3 bases at V and 4 bases at J, leaving 2 bases unmatched. The CDR3 consists of 13 residues. CDR1 and CDR2 (germline): SGHNT, YYREEE (reference sequence). CDR3 coding DNA: TGTGCCAGCAGCTCGACAGGGGCAGAGACCCAGTACTTC. Translating it yields CASSSTGAETQYF. The variable domain in full, completed from reference TRBV5-4 and TRBJ2-5, reads ETGVTQSPTHLIKTRGQQVTLRCSSQSGHNTVSWYQQALGQGPQFIFQYYREEENGRGNFPPRFSGLQFPNYSSELNVNALELDDSALYLCASSSTGAETQYFGPGTRLLVL.

The chain joins TRBV6-5 to TRBJ2-7, with 7 bases fitting TRBD2. This CDR3 spans 14 amino acids. With V trimmed by 6 bases and J by 7 bases, 12 bases remained unmatched. CDR1 and CDR2 (germline): MNHEY, SVGAGI. CDR3 nucleotides: TGTGCCAGCAGCAACTTACGGGGGGTGGGAGAGCAGTACTTC. Its translation is CASSNLRGVGEQYF.

This clone was found a few times. The chain links TRBV6-1 to TRBJ1-5; 11 positions match TRBD1. The length of the CDR3 is 17 residues. Germline lookup yields CDR1 MNHNS and CDR2 SASEGT. Germline trimming cut 3 bases from V and 6 bases from J; bases unmatched to any gene: 10. The CDR3 is CASSDYRGQGARQPQHF. The CDR3 DNA follows: TGTGCCAGCAGTGACTACCGCGGACAGGGGGCGCGTCAGCCCCAGCATTTT.

This chain links TRBV20-1 with TRBJ1-6; tentatively, D is TRBD1 (5 bases). The CDR3 totals 15 residues. Germline V gene data show CDR1 as DFQATT and CDR2 as SNEGSKA (reference sequence). V lost 3 bases to trimming and J lost 4 bases, with 13 bases between them. The CDR3 bases are TGCAGTGCTAGTTCAGGGAACTGGTATAATTCACCCCTCCACTTT. This translates into CSASSGNWYNSPLHF.

The chain carries TRBV5-6 and TRBJ1-6; D perhaps matches TRBD1 (6 bases). V lost 4 bases and J lost 9, with 17 bases in between. This CDR3 is built from 15 residues. CDR1 and CDR2 from the germline V gene are SGHDT and YYEEEE. This CDR3 is CASSVQGIPISPLHF. The DNA for the CDR3 is TGTGCCAGCAGCGTACAGGGAATCCCCATTTCACCCCTCCACTTT. Supplemented by reference TRBV5-6 and TRBJ1-6, the full variable domain reads DAGVTQSPTHLIKTRGQQVTLRCSPKSGHDTVSWYQQALGQGPQFIFQYYEEEERQRGNFPDRFSGHQFPNYSSELNVNALLLGDSALYLCASSVQGIPISPLHFGNGTRLTVT.

The rearrangement links TRBV24-1 to TRBJ1-1; D call uncertain. The length of the CDR3 is 12 residues. V lost 7 bases and J lost 3, with 8 bases in between. Germline loops: CDR1 KGHDR, CDR2 SFDVKD. CDR3 DNA sequence: TGTGCCACCAGCAGCGGGGACACTGAAGCTTTCTTT. Residues: CATSSGDTEAFF.

The CDR3 reads CASSPAAAPRFYEQYF. CDR3 DNA: TGTGCCAGCAGCCCCGCGGCCGCCCCTCGGTTCTACGAGCAGTACTTC. The J gene is TRBJ2-7, the V gene TRBV11-1; the D is unclear. Germline V CDR1 and CDR2: SGHAT, FQDESV (reference sequence). With 5 bases removed from V and 3 bases from J, the gap between germline ends came to 20 bases. The CDR3 is 16 residues long. Supplemented by reference TRBV11-1 and TRBJ2-7, the full variable domain reads EAEVAQSPRYKITEKSQAVAFWCDPISGHATLYWYRQILGQGPELLVQFQDESVVDDSQLPKDRFSAERLKGVDSTLKIQPAELGDSAMYLCASSPAAAPRFYEQYFGPGTRLTVT.

J is TRBJ2-3 and V is TRBV9; a weak D match, TRBD2 (5 bases). This CDR3 is built from 14 residues. The V end lost 3 bases, the J end lost 2 bases, and 10 bases lay between the germline ends. Germline V gene sequence: CDR1 SGDLS, CDR2 YYNGEE. DNA of the CDR3: TGTGCCAGCAGCGCCGGGGATCCCACAGATACGCAGTATTTT. Amino acids: CASSAGDPTDTQYF. The full variable domain, completed using reference TRBV9 and TRBJ2-3, is DSGVTQTPKHLITATGQRVTLRCSPRSGDLSVYWYQQSLDQGLQFLIQYYNGEERAKGNILERFSAQQFPDLHSELNLSSLELGDSALYFCASSAGDPTDTQYFGPGTRLTVL.

This chain uses TRBV11-3 with TRBJ2-7; 9 nucleotides align to TRBD1. Losses at the gene ends were 5 bases for V and 5 bases for J; bases not matched to a gene: 1. This CDR3 contains 12 residues. The V gene's germline CDR1 is SGHNT and CDR2 YENEEA. The DNA for the CDR3 is TGTGCCAGCAGCAGGGACAGGGACGAGCAGTACTTC. Amino acids: CASSRDRDEQYF.

This clone was recorded only once. The chain has TRBV27 and TRBJ2-3; TRBD1 might be the D (6 bases). Trimming cost V 1 base and J 2 bases, with 16 bases left between them. This CDR3 region has 17 residues. CDR1 is MNHEY, CDR2 SMNVEV, per germline (reference sequence). The CDR3 region has the DNA TGTGCCAGCAGTTTATATGGTGGGCAGGGGTACACAGATACGCAGTATTTT. Its protein product is CASSLYGGQGYTDTQYF.

This clone occurred a few times. The V and J genes are TRBV19 and TRBJ1-5; D gene uncertain. The CDR3 runs to 14 residues. V lost 1 base and J 7 bases, leaving 11 bases between the germline ends. Germline CDR1 is LNHDA and CDR2 is SQIVND (reference sequence). The CDR3 sequence is CASSIGRGYQPQHF. CDR3 coding DNA: TGTGCCAGTAGTATAGGCAGAGGTTACCAGCCCCAGCATTTT.

The gene calls are TRBV7-3 and TRBJ1-4, with unresolved D. Germline-derived CDR1 and CDR2 are SGHTA and FQGTGA. This CDR3 comprises 15 residues. Trimming took off 2 bases at V and 2 bases at J, with 9 bases between the two ends. CDR3 DNA sequence: TGTGCCAGCAGCTTACTGGCGGGGACTAATGAAAAACTGTTTTTT. It codes for CASSLLAGTNEKLFF.

V usage is TRBV6-5 and J usage is TRBJ2-1; D unresolved. Trimming stripped 0 bases from V and 9 bases from J, with 6 bases between. Germline assignment: CDR1 MNHEY and CDR2 SVGAGI. There are 12 residues in the CDR3. The chain's CDR3 is CASSYSISEQFF. CDR3 DNA: TGTGCCAGCAGTTACTCTATCAGTGAGCAGTTCTTC.

Only a few counts were recorded for this clone. The chain links TRBV2 to TRBJ1-5; 9 bases align to TRBD1. The ends lost 7 bases at V and 0 bases at J; junction bases unmatched: 10. Germline loops: CDR1 SNHLY, CDR2 FYNNEI. The CDR3 has 17 amino acids. CDR3 in amino acids: CASKPRTGVRSNQPQHF. CDR3 DNA sequence: TGTGCCAGCAAACCCAGGACAGGGGTTCGTAGCAATCAGCCCCAGCATTTT. The full variable domain, with the rest looked up from reference TRBV2 and TRBJ1-5, is EPEVTQTPSHQVTQMGQEVILRCVPISNHLYFYWYRQILGQKVEFLVSFYNNEISEKSEIFDDQFSVERPDGSNFTLKIRSTKLEDSAMYFCASKPRTGVRSNQPQHFGDGTRLSIL.

This clone was seen only a few times. This chain links TRBV5-1 with TRBJ1-2; a possible D gene is TRBD1 (6 bases). The V end lost 0 bases, the J end lost 4 bases, and 13 bases lay between the germline ends. This CDR3 spans 15 amino acids. Per germline, CDR1 SGHRS and CDR2 YFSETQ. CDR3: CASSLGVTGVYGYTF. CDR3 sequence (DNA): TGCGCCAGCAGCTTGGGGGTGACAGGTGTCTATGGCTACACCTTC. Full variable domain (missing parts from reference TRBV5-1 and TRBJ1-2): KAGVTQTPRYLIKTRGQQVTLSCSPISGHRSVSWYQQTPGQGLQFLFEYFSETQRNKGNFPGRFSGRQFSNSRSEMNVSTLELGDSALYLCASSLGVTGVYGYTFGSGTRLTVV.

Only one count was recorded for this clone. This specimen includes other DNA sequences encoding the same CDR3. The chain couples TRBV2 to TRBJ1-3; no clear D. There are 13 residues in the CDR3. Per germline, CDR1 SNHLY and CDR2 FYNNEI. The germline V and J ends were trimmed by 6 bases and 0 bases, with 6 bases remaining between them. CDR3 in amino acids: CASSRDSGNTIYF. CDR3 nucleotides: TGTGCCAGCAGCCGGGACTCTGGAAACACCATATATTTT.

This clone showed up just a few times. This sequence joins TRBV11-2 and TRBJ2-7, with TRBD2 as a possible D gene (7 bases). The CDR3 is made up of 17 amino acids. Deletions cut 4 bases from V and 2 bases from J, with 21 bases between. In germline, CDR1 is SGHAT, CDR2 FQNNGV. CDR3 region: CASSSRWAGEGAYEQYV. CDR3 coding DNA: TGTGCCAGCAGCTCACGTTGGGCAGGGGAGGGGGCCTACGAGCAGTACGTC.

The genes are TRBV10-3 and TRBJ1-6; D is undetermined. The V and J ends lost 5 bases and 10 bases respectively, with 18 bases between them. This CDR3 is built from 15 residues. From germline, CDR1 is ENHRY and CDR2 SYGVKD. The CDR3 nucleotides read TGTGCCATCAGTCCATCAAGCCCGAGGGAGTCACCCCTCCACTTT. Its protein is CAISPSSPRESPLHF.

This rearrangement joins TRBV5-4 to TRBJ2-2; 8 bases match TRBD2. This CDR3 is 15 amino acids long. Germline trimming cut 1 base from V and 6 bases from J; bases unmatched to any gene: 5. CDR1 is SGHNT and CDR2 is YYREEE in the germline V gene (reference sequence). The CDR3 spells CASSLPGRESGELFF. The CDR3 region has the DNA TGTGCCAGCAGCTTGCCCGGGAGGGAGTCCGGGGAGCTGTTTTTT.

J is TRBJ1-2 and V is TRBV2, with D possibly matching TRBD1 (5 bases). The germline V gene encodes CDR1 SNHLY and CDR2 FYNNEI. This CDR3 is built from 15 residues. V shed 0 bases and J shed 2 bases, with 10 bases lying between them. The CDR3 coding sequence is TGTGCCAGCAGTGAAGCGGGCAGGGCAAACTATGGCTACACCTTC. It translates to CASSEAGRANYGYTF.